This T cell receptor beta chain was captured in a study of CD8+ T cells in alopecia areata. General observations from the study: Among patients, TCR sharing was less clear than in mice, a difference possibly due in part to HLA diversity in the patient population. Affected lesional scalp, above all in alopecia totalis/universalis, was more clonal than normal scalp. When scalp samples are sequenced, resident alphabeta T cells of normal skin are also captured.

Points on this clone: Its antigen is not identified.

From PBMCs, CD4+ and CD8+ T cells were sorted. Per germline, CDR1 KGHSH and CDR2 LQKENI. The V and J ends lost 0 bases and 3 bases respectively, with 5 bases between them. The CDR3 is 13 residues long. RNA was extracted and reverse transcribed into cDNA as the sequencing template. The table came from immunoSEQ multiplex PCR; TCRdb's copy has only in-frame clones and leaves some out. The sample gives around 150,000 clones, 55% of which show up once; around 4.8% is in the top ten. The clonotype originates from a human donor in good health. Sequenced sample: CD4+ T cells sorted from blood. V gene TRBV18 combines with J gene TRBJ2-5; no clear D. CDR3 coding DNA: TGTGCCAGCTCACCACCGGCGGAAGAGACCCAGTACTTC. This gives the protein CASSPPAEETQYF. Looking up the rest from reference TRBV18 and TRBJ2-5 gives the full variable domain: NAGVMQNPRHLVRRRGQEARLRCSPMKGHSHVYWYRQLPEEGLKFMVYLQKENIIDESGMPKERFSAEFPKEGPSILRIQQVVRGDSAAYFCASSPPAEETQYFGPGTRLLVL.